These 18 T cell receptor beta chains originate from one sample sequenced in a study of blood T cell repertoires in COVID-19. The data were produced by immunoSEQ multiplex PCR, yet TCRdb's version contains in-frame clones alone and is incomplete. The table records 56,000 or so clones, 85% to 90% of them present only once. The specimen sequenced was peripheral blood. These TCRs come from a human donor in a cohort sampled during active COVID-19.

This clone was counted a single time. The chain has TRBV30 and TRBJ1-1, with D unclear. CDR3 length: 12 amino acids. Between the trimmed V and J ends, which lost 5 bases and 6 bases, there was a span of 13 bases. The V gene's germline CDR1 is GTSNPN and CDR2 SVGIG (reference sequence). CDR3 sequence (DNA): TGTGCCTGGGATACAACTCGGGCTGAAGCTTTCTTT. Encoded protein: CAWDTTRAEAFF.

Here the CDR3 DNA reads TGTGCCAGCAGCCAAACCCGGGACAGGGGGAACACCATATATTTT. It encodes CASSQTRDRGNTIYF. The chain uses TRBV5-4 and TRBJ1-3; TRBD1 matches 11 bases. Germline-derived CDR1 and CDR2 are SGHNT and YYREEE (reference sequence). Trimming at V came to 4 bases and at J to 7 bases, leaving 7 bases not matched to a gene. The CDR3 has 15 residues.

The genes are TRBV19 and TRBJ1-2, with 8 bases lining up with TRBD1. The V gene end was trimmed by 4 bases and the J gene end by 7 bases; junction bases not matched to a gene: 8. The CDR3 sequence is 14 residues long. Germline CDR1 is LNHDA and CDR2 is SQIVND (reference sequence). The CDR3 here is CASSTDRAGAGYTF. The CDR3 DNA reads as TGTGCCAGTAGTACGGACAGGGCGGGAGCTGGCTACACCTTC.

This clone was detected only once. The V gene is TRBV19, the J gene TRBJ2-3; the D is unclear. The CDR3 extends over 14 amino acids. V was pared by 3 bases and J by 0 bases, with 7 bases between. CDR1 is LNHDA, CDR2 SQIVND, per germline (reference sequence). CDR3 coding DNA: TGTGCCAGTAGTATTATTACTAGCACAGATACGCAGTATTTT. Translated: CASSIITSTDTQYF.

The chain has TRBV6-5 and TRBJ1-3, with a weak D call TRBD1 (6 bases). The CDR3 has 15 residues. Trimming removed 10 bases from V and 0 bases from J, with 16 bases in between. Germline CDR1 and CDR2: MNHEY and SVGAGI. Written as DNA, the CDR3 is TGTGCCACCCAGCGGACAGACAGCTCTGGAAACACCATATATTTT. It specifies CATQRTDSSGNTIYF.

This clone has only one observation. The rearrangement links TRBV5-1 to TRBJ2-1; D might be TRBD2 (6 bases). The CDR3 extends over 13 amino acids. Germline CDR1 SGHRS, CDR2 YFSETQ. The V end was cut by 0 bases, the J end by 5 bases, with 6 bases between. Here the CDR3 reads CASSLVADNEQFF. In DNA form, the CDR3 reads TGCGCCAGCAGCTTGGTAGCGGACAATGAGCAGTTCTTC.

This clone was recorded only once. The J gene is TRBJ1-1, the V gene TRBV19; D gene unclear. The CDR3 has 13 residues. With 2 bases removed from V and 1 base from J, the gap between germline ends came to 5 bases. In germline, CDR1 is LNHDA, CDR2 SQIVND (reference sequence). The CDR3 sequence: CASSIRENTEAFF. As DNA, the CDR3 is TGTGCCAGTAGTATAAGAGAGAACACTGAAGCTTTCTTT.

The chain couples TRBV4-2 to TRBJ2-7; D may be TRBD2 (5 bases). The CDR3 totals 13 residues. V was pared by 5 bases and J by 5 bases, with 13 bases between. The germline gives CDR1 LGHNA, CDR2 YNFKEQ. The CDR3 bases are TGTGCCAGCAGCGTCGAGAGGGCCCACGAGCAGTACTTC. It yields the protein CASSVERAHEQYF.

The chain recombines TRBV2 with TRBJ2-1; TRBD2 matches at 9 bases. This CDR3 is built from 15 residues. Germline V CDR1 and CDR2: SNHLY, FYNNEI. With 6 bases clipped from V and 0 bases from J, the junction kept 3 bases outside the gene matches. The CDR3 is CASSGSGGSYNEQFF. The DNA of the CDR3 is TGTGCCAGCAGCGGTAGCGGGGGCTCCTACAATGAGCAGTTCTTC.

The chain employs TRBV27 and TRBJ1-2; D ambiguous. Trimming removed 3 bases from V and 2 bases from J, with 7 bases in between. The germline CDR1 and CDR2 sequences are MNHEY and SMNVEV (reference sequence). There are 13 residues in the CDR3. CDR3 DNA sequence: TGTGCCAGCAGTTTTGTACAGAACTATGGCTACACCTTC. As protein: CASSFVQNYGYTF.

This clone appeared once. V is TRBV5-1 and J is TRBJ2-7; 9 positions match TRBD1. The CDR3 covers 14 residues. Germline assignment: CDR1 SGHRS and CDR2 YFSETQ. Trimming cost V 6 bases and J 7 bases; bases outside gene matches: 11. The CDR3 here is CASTPRTGAREQYF. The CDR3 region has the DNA TGCGCCAGCACCCCGAGGACAGGGGCGCGGGAGCAGTACTTC.

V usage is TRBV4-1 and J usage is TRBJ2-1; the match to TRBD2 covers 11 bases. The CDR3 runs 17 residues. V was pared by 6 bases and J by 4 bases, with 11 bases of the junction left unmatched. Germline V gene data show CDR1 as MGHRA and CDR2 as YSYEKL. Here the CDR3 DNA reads TGCGCCAGCAGGCCGGGACTAGCGGAGCTCCATTACAATGAGCAGTTCTTC. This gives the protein CASRPGLAELHYNEQFF.

DNA of the CDR3: TGTGCCAGCAGCTCACAGGAGAACACTGAAGCTTTCTTT. This gives the protein CASSSQENTEAFF. The chain joins TRBV7-7 to TRBJ1-1; a weak D match, TRBD1 (5 bases). Germline V CDR1 and CDR2: SSHAT, FNYEAQ (reference sequence). V was pared by 4 bases and J by 1 base, with 7 bases between. The CDR3 has 13 residues.

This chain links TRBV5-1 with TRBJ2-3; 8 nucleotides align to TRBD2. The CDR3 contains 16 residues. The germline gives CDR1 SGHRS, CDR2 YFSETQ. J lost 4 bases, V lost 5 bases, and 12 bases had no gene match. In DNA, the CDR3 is TGCGCCAGCAGAGTAATTACGGGGGGGCCCCCAGATACGCAGTATTTT. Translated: CASRVITGGPPDTQYF.

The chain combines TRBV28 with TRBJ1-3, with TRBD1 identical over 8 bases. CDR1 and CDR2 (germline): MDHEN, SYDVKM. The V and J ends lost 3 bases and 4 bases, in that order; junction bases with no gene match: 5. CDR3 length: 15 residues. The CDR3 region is CASSFRGLWGNTIYF. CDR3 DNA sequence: TGTGCCAGCAGTTTCAGGGGGCTTTGGGGAAACACCATATATTTT. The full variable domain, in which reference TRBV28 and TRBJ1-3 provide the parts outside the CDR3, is DVKVTQSSRYLVKRTGEKVFLECVQDMDHENMFWYRQDPGLGLRLIYFSYDVKMKEKGDIPEGYSVSREKKERFSLILESASTNQTSMYLCASSFRGLWGNTIYFGEGSWLTVV.

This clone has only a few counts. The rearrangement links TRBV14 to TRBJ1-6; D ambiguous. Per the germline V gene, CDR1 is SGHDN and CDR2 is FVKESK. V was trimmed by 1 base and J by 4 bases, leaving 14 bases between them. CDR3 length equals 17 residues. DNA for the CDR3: TGTGCCAGCAGCCAAGCCCAAAGCCCTTCTTATAATTCACCCCTCCACTTT. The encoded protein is CASSQAQSPSYNSPLHF.

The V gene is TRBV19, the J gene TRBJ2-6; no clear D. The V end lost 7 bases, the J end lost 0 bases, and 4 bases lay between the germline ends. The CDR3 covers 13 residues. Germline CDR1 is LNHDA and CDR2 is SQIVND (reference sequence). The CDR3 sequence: CASTISGANVLTF. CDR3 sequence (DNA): TGTGCCAGTACCATCTCTGGGGCCAACGTCCTGACTTTC.

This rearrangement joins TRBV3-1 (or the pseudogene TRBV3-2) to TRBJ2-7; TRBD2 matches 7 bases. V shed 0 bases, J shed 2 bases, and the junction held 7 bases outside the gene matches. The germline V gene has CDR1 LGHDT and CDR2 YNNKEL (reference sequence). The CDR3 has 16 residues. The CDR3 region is CASSQESLAGTYEQYF. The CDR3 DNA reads TGTGCCAGCAGCCAAGAGTCGTTAGCGGGTACCTACGAGCAGTACTTC.